What follows describes a single T cell receptor beta chain. Its antigen is as yet unknown. CDR1 is SGHTA, CDR2 FQGNSA, per germline. The CDR3 is made up of 17 amino acids. This entry comes from a study of monozygotic twins with inflammatory bowel disease. Total RNA input per TCR library was around 4,000 ng. Two nested PCRs, run for approximately 17 and 9 cycles, were applied to TCRalpha and TCRbeta cDNA. No DNA is given; TCRdb re-called the 5' RACE reads and lists each CDR3 protein once. Its listing shows more than 300,000 distinct CDR3 sequences. General observations from the study: Those with IBD had lower TCRbeta diversity (inverse Simpson) than their healthy co-twins did. Backing was not found for a single strong signal or clonotype associated with IBD.

Sequenced sample: blood. This rearrangement joins TRBV7-2 to TRBJ2-6. The sequence derives from a human donor with ulcerative colitis or Crohn's disease, or a healthy co-twin of an affected twin (not recorded which). This CDR3 reads CASSATGASSGANVLTF.